Detailed here is one T cell receptor beta chain. Its antigen is undetermined. The CDR3 is 13 residues long. V lost 5 bases and J lost 3, with 10 bases in between. In germline, CDR1 is SGHTA, CDR2 FQGNSA. These data come from a study of T-cell memory formation after mild COVID-19. UMIs and sample barcodes were carried by the TCR alpha and TCR beta cDNA libraries that 5'RACE produced using constant-segment primers. TCRdb ran MiXCR on the 5' RACE reads and lists one entry per CDR3 protein. There are roughly 300,000 distinct CDR3 sequences in the sample; 16% occur only once, and roughly 25% lies in the top ten. Whole-study results and caveats: The main location of contracting CD4+ clones was CM and EM, and that of contracting CD8+ clones was EMRA.

Sequenced sample: PBMCs or a T cell subset sorted from them (not recorded which). The sequence was collected from a man aged 18 to 30 who had mild COVID-19 (a few samples of this study predate the infection). Cell type and time point are not known. The rearrangement links TRBV7-2 to TRBJ1-2; D may be TRBD1 (5 bases). CDR3 nucleotide sequence: TGTGCCAGCAGCCCCAGGGCGGACTATGGCTACACCTTC. It yields the protein CASSPRADYGYTF.